These 27 T cell receptor beta chains originate from one sample sequenced in a study of control samples from healthy donors and cancer patients. Measured with immunoSEQ multiplex PCR; TCRdb has only the in-frame clones, and not every one. The sample lists fewer than 200,000 clones, 93% occurring once. The sample taken for sequencing was blood. The receptors here all came from a woman aged 60-75 years in good health.

The rearrangement links TRBV27 to TRBJ2-2, with no clear D. Germline CDR1 reads MNHEY; CDR2 reads SMNVEV (reference sequence). Trimming removed 5 bases from V and 0 bases from J, with 13 bases in between. The CDR3 contains 16 residues. Written as DNA, the CDR3 is TGTGCCAGCAGTCTCCGTACCAGCGCGAACACCGGGGAGCTGTTTTTT. Its protein product is CASSLRTSANTGELFF.

V gene TRBV6-6 combines with J gene TRBJ1-3, with a weak D call TRBD1 (6 bases). Germline CDR1 reads MNHNY; CDR2 reads SVGAGI (reference sequence). V was pared by 7 bases and J by 0 bases, with 10 bases between. This CDR3 region has 14 residues. The CDR3 DNA reads as TGTGCCAGCACCGACAGGATCTCTGGAAACACCATATATTTT. Its protein is CASTDRISGNTIYF.

This sequence joins TRBV30 and TRBJ2-2; D perhaps matches TRBD2 (5 bases). Germline CDR1 and CDR2: GTSNPN and SVGIG (reference sequence). V dropped 2 bases and J dropped 6 bases, with 16 bases sitting between them. The CDR3 is 15 residues long. CDR3 coding DNA: TGTGCCTGGAGTTTCGGACGGCAGAGGGCCGGGGAGCTGTTTTTT. Amino acid sequence: CAWSFGRQRAGELFF.

The CDR3 spells CAISRRATGRIGDTQYF. In DNA, the CDR3 is TGTGCCATCAGCCGACGAGCGACAGGGCGGATAGGGGATACGCAGTATTTT. The chain is built from TRBV10-3 and TRBJ2-3, with 7 bases lining up with TRBD1. Trimming removed 6 bases from V and 6 bases from J; junction bases left unmatched: 18. The CDR3 consists of 17 residues. In germline, CDR1 is ENHRY, CDR2 SYGVKD.

The CDR3 nucleotides read TGCAGCGTTTCAGAGGGAGGAGAGACCCAGTACTTC. Translated, it gives CSVSEGGETQYF. This sequence joins TRBV29-1 and TRBJ2-5; D perhaps matches TRBD2 (6 bases). CDR3 length: 12 amino acids. The V gene lost 5 bases and the J gene lost 4 bases, with 11 bases spanning the gap. The germline V gene has CDR1 SQVTM and CDR2 ANQGSEA.

The genes are TRBV6-4 and TRBJ1-4, with unresolved D. Germline V gene data show CDR1 as MRHNA and CDR2 as SNTAGT. The CDR3 runs 14 residues. Trimming took 5 bases from V and 5 from J, leaving 12 bases between them. CDR3 sequence reads: CASSLHPLNEKLFF. The CDR3 nucleotides are TGTGCCAGCAGTTTACACCCGTTAAATGAAAAACTGTTTTTT.

This sequence joins TRBV7-2 and TRBJ1-3, with D hard to call. V shed 2 bases and J shed 0 bases, with 11 bases lying between them. The CDR3 is made up of 16 amino acids. Germline CDR1 reads SGHTA; CDR2 reads FQGNSA. The CDR3: CASSLFVSFSGNTIYF. The DNA for the CDR3 is TGTGCCAGCAGCTTATTTGTCAGTTTCTCTGGAAACACCATATATTTT.

This rearrangement joins TRBV4-3 to TRBJ2-7; D remains unclear. The CDR3 spans 14 residues. V lost 0 bases and J 9 bases, leaving 15 bases between the germline ends. Germline V CDR1 and CDR2: LGHNA, YSLEER. CDR3 protein: CASSQDTEGPGQYF. The CDR3, as DNA: TGCGCCAGCAGCCAAGACACCGAAGGGCCTGGGCAGTACTTC.

The rearrangement uses TRBV7-9 and TRBJ2-1; 10 bases agree with TRBD2. V was pared by 2 bases and J by 7 bases, with 5 bases of the junction left unmatched. The germline CDR1 and CDR2 sequences are SEHNR and FQNEAQ (reference sequence). The CDR3 spans 15 residues. The CDR3 loop reads CASSLPAGGPNEQFF. The CDR3 DNA follows: TGTGCCAGCAGCTTACCAGCGGGGGGGCCAAATGAGCAGTTCTTC.

The chain uses TRBV30 and TRBJ1-1; D remains ambiguous. This CDR3 is 13 amino acids long. Germline lookup yields CDR1 GTSNPN and CDR2 SVGIG (reference sequence). V shed 5 bases and J shed 11 bases, with 21 bases lying between them. As DNA, the CDR3 is TGTGCCTGGTTCCCAGAGGGATCACTGAAGGCTTTCTTT. Protein product: CAWFPEGSLKAFF.

This clone was recorded only once. V usage is TRBV7-3 and J usage is TRBJ2-3, with 7 bases matching TRBD2. The J segment lost 2 bases and the V segment lost 5 bases, leaving 7 bases of the junction unmatched. The CDR3 loop spans 15 amino acids. The V gene's germline CDR1 is SGHTA and CDR2 FQGTGA. The CDR3 DNA is TGTGCCAGCAGCCACGGGACTATCGACACAGATACGCAGTATTTT. It encodes CASSHGTIDTDTQYF.

CDR3 DNA: TGTGCCAGCAGTGATGGAGTAGCCCTAACCGGAGCTTTCTTT. This translates into CASSDGVALTGAFF. The chain uses TRBV2 and TRBJ1-1; D unclear. The ends were cut back, 3 bases at V and 10 bases at J, with 18 bases in the middle. The germline gives CDR1 SNHLY, CDR2 FYNNEI. This CDR3 is built from 14 residues.

The rearrangement uses TRBV2 and TRBJ1-3, with 7 nucleotides matching TRBD1. V lost 6 bases, J lost 2 bases, and 7 bases stayed unmatched. Looked up from germline, CDR1 is SNHLY and CDR2 is FYNNEI. This CDR3 region has 15 residues. The CDR3 is CASSIQGGPGNTIYF. Written as DNA, the CDR3 is TGTGCCAGCAGCATCCAGGGGGGACCTGGAAACACCATATATTTT. The full variable domain, its missing parts supplied by reference TRBV2 and TRBJ1-3, is EPEVTQTPSHQVTQMGQEVILRCVPISNHLYFYWYRQILGQKVEFLVSFYNNEISEKSEIFDDQFSVERPDGSNFTLKIRSTKLEDSAMYFCASSIQGGPGNTIYFGEGSWLTVV.

V usage is TRBV30 and J usage is TRBJ2-1; weak D call: TRBD1 (5 bases). V was clipped by 2 bases and J by 8 bases, with 10 bases between them. Germline loops: CDR1 GTSNPN, CDR2 SVGIG (reference sequence). This CDR3 is built from 12 residues. The DNA for the CDR3 is TGTGCCTGGAGTCCACAAGGGGATGAGCAGTTCTTC. Translating it yields CAWSPQGDEQFF.

About this clone itself: Within the sample, other DNA sequences also encode this same CDR3. This chain uses TRBV18 with TRBJ1-1; no clear D gene. The CDR3 covers 13 residues. Germline CDR1 reads KGHSH; CDR2 reads LQKENI. The ends were cut back, 2 bases at V and 5 bases at J, with 9 bases in the middle. DNA of the CDR3: TGTGCCAGCTCACCAATTGGGGATACTGAAGCTTTCTTT. Translating gives CASSPIGDTEAFF.

The chain uses TRBV18 and TRBJ2-1; a possible D gene is TRBD1 (6 bases). The V gene's germline CDR1 is KGHSH and CDR2 LQKENI. V lost 3 bases to trimming and J lost 8 bases, with 11 bases between them. The CDR3 is made up of 13 amino acids. The CDR3 nucleotides are TGTGCCAGCTCACCGAGCAGGGGCGATGAGCAGTTCTTC. Translating gives CASSPSRGDEQFF.

V and J are TRBV6-6 and TRBJ2-2; TRBD1 is a possible D gene (6 bases). Trimming took 3 bases from V and 6 from J, leaving 14 bases between them. In germline, CDR1 is MNHNY, CDR2 SVGAGI (reference sequence). This CDR3 spans 15 amino acids. Written as DNA, the CDR3 is TGTGCCAGCAGTTATACCGGGACATTCCCCGGGGAGCTGTTTTTT. Its translation: CASSYTGTFPGELFF.

The chain has TRBV24-1 and TRBJ1-2; D may be TRBD1 (6 bases). The CDR3 runs 13 residues. The V end was cut by 1 base, the J end by 6 bases, with 8 bases between. CDR1 is KGHDR, CDR2 SFDVKD, per germline. The chain's CDR3 is CATSDFRGHGYTF. The CDR3 DNA is TGTGCCACCAGTGATTTTCGGGGGCATGGCTACACCTTC.

The chain uses TRBV7-2 and TRBJ1-1; D remains ambiguous. The V end was cut by 5 bases, the J end by 1 base, with 8 bases between. Looked up from germline, CDR1 is SGHTA and CDR2 is FQGNSA. This CDR3 is built from 13 residues. CDR3 in amino acids: CASSIGRNTEAFF. The CDR3, as DNA: TGTGCCAGCAGCATAGGGAGGAACACTGAAGCTTTCTTT.

The chain employs TRBV12-3 or TRBV12-4 and TRBJ1-1, with TRBD1 as a possible D gene (5 bases). The CDR3 sequence is 10 residues long. Between the trimmed V and J ends, which lost 7 bases and 5 bases, there was a span of 5 bases. Here the CDR3 DNA reads TGTGCCAGCACAGGGACTGAAGCTTTCTTT. As protein: CASTGTEAFF.

The chain links TRBV3-1 (or the pseudogene TRBV3-2) to TRBJ1-2; the D gene is possibly TRBD1 (6 bases). Germline CDR1 LGHDT, CDR2 YNNKEL (reference sequence). V lost 2 bases and J lost 2, with 9 bases in between. The CDR3 is 14 residues long. CDR3 nucleotide sequence: TGTGCCAGCAGCCAACCAGGGGCGAACTATGGCTACACCTTC. Translated: CASSQPGANYGYTF.

The J gene is TRBJ1-2, the V gene TRBV4-3, with 8 nucleotides matching TRBD1. Trimming removed 5 bases from V and 4 bases from J; junction bases left unmatched: 21. The germline CDR1 and CDR2 sequences are LGHNA and YSLEER. This CDR3 comprises 19 residues. The CDR3 nucleotides read TGCGCCAGCAGCTTGGGACCTCCTGGACAGGGAGGAGTAGGCTATGGCTACACCTTC. It encodes CASSLGPPGQGGVGYGYTF.

The chain is built from TRBV6-5 and TRBJ2-2, with D unclear. V was clipped by 4 bases and J by 8 bases, with 11 bases between them. This CDR3 contains 13 residues. CDR1 MNHEY and CDR2 SVGAGI come from the germline V gene. The CDR3 DNA is TGTGCCAGCAGTTTCGACTCTTCTGGGGAGCTGTTTTTT. It specifies CASSFDSSGELFF.

The rearrangement uses TRBV6-5 and TRBJ1-6, with 8 positions matching TRBD1. J gave up 5 bases and V 6 bases, and 3 bases lay outside the gene matches. There are 14 residues in the CDR3. Looked up from germline, CDR1 is MNHEY and CDR2 is SVGAGI. The CDR3 DNA reads as TGTGCCAGCAGGACAGGGGACCATAATTCACCCCTCCACTTT. Amino acid sequence: CASRTGDHNSPLHF.

This chain connects TRBV7-2 to TRBJ1-2, with 11 positions matching TRBD1. The V and J ends lost 5 bases and 5 bases, in that order; junction bases with no gene match: 7. Germline values: CDR1 SGHTA, CDR2 FQGNSA. The CDR3 loop spans 15 amino acids. The CDR3 region is CASSPRTGGFYGYTF. The CDR3 DNA is TGTGCCAGCAGCCCCCGGACAGGGGGCTTTTATGGCTACACCTTC.

CDR3 sequence (DNA): TGTGCCAGCAGCTCCCTCGAGACTAGCACAGATACGCAGTATTTT. As protein: CASSSLETSTDTQYF. V and J are TRBV7-9 and TRBJ2-3; D remains unclear. The CDR3 runs to 15 residues. The V and J ends lost 4 bases and 0 bases respectively, with 11 bases between them. Germline-derived CDR1 and CDR2 are SEHNR and FQNEAQ (reference sequence).

The V gene is TRBV11-2, the J gene TRBJ2-6; D remains ambiguous. CDR1 and CDR2 from the germline V gene are SGHAT and FQNNGV. The V and J ends lost 5 bases and 2 bases respectively, with 7 bases between them. The CDR3 is 14 amino acids. The chain's CDR3 is CASSRIPGANVLTF. CDR3 nucleotides: TGTGCCAGCAGCCGAATACCTGGGGCCAACGTCCTGACTTTC.